Listed below are T cell receptor beta chains from one sample, sequenced in a study of blood T cells in healthy people across ages. TCRdb fed the 5' RACE reads into MiXCR, producing one record per CDR3 protein. Of 850,000 or so distinct CDR3 sequences in the sample, 29% were seen once. The sequenced material came from blood. Receptor source: a woman of 80 years or more in good health. The conserved cysteine and the conserved F or W are not part of the CDR3 here.

V	J	CDR3
TRBV9	TRBJ2-3	ASSVALEGDTQY
TRBV5-6	TRBJ2-7	ASSSKLPGQGFYEQY
TRBV5-1	TRBJ2-7	ASSLGQGVSEQY
TRBV7-9	TRBJ1-1	ASSLYVNTEAF
TRBV4-3	TRBJ2-3	ASSQGGGALDMQY
TRBV15	TRBJ1-1	VTSKGQMNTEAF
TRBV5-1	TRBJ2-7	ASSSDPGTSYEQY
TRBV3-1	TRBJ2-7	ASSQYREQY
TRBV5-1	TRBJ2-3	ASSGWRTDTQY
TRBV5-1	TRBJ2-5	ASSCGQSQETQY
TRBV2	TRBJ2-2	ASRWTATRGTGELF
TRBV12-3/TRBV12-4	TRBJ2-3	ASSTLGADTQY
TRBV19	NA	ASSILVAGTQETQY
TRBV19	TRBJ1-5	ASTEAAWGSNQPQH
TRBV5-6	TRBJ2-1	ASSSYLRDSNEQF
TRBV5-5	TRBJ2-7	ASSLANMGFSGEQY
TRBV4-1	TRBJ2-1	ASSQGGGGGYNEQF
TRBV6-2/TRBV6-3	TRBJ2-3	ASARGTDTDTQY
TRBV7-9	TRBJ1-1	ASSLPTGGAGTEAF
TRBV5-6	TRBJ2-6	ASSPHGVSGANVLT
TRBV12-3/TRBV12-4	TRBJ1-1	ASVRYRGATEAF
TRBV20-1	TRBJ2-3	SAAKDREDTDTQY
TRBV6-5	TRBJ1-2	ASMLASYT
TRBV27	TRBJ2-3	ARRTGGTDTQY
TRBV4-1	TRBJ1-2	ASSQDRYDYGYT
TRBV27	TRBJ2-1	ASSFQGAHEQF
TRBV7-6	TRBJ1-1	ASSPQGGNIEAF
TRBV7-2	TRBJ2-1	ASSPSSGGARSYNEQF
TRBV18	TRBJ1-2	ASSPEKQINYGYT
TRBV6-2/TRBV6-3	TRBJ2-5	ASRSTSGGAVETQY
TRBV7-6	TRBJ1-2	ASADRGDGYT
TRBV12-3/TRBV12-4	TRBJ2-4	ASSPLTGNVPLAKNIQY
TRBV18	TRBJ2-6	ASSPIFGSGANVLT
TRBV7-2	TRBJ2-3	ASSLVGQGASTDTQY
TRBV29-1	TRBJ2-1	SVGLGARGRYEQF
TRBV2	TRBJ2-3	ASSDRLDFTDTQY
TRBV30	TRBJ2-5	AWSVRGGGGEQY
TRBV10-3	TRBJ2-5	AISEFLSPSGSRETQY
TRBV21-1	TRBJ1-5	ASSTPGQGGRQPQH
TRBV20-1	TRBJ1-2	SASQAISYT
TRBV7-2	TRBJ2-7	ASHSGGGLNEQY
TRBV6-6	NA	ASSYAGASYEQY
TRBV12-3/TRBV12-4	TRBJ1-2	ASSLYEIANYGYT
TRBV10-3	TRBJ2-3	AISERAGTTDTQY
TRBV9	TRBJ1-5	ASSVGDTNQPQH
TRBV7-7	TRBJ2-5	TSSLAGQGSYEQY
TRBV29-1	TRBJ2-1	SVEGLADAPGSYNEQF
TRBV6-1	TRBJ2-3	ASSEVAGGLISTDTQY
TRBV13	TRBJ2-1	ASTRTSGGYNEQF
TRBV6-6	TRBJ2-7	ASRQGPGSAYEQY
TRBV11-2	TRBJ2-5	ASSLIGARGETQY
TRBV30	TRBJ1-2	AWSEDRDYGYT
TRBV12-3/TRBV12-4	TRBJ2-3	ASITSGGTDAEY